One and the same sample provided the 5 T cell receptor beta chains below, sequenced in a study of blood T cell repertoires in COVID-19. TCRdb keeps only in-frame clones here, not all; method: immunoSEQ multiplex PCR. The sample contains about 81,000 clones, roughly 95% of which appear only once. Sequenced sample: peripheral blood. The receptor source for this set is a human donor with active COVID-19. The donor label of this sample is uncertain.

The V and J genes are TRBV29-1 and TRBJ2-3, with a possible D match to TRBD2 (7 bases). Germline CDR1 is SQVTM and CDR2 is ANQGSEA. CDR3 length equals 13 residues. Trimming removed 8 bases from V and 5 bases from J, with 17 bases in between. The CDR3 region is CSPNGGAGDTQYF. DNA for the CDR3: TGCAGCCCCAATGGGGGGGCTGGAGATACGCAGTATTTT.

This chain joins TRBV15 and TRBJ2-5; 9 bases match TRBD2. CDR1 and CDR2 from the germline V gene are LNHNV and YYDKDF (reference sequence). The CDR3 contains 14 residues. Unmatched junction bases numbered 6, after V lost 5 bases and J lost 5 bases. CDR3 residues: CATSQGTSQETQYF. The DNA for the CDR3 is TGTGCCACCAGCCAAGGGACTAGCCAGGAGACCCAGTACTTC.

The rearrangement links TRBV19 to TRBJ1-5; 8 positions agree with TRBD1. V gave up 6 bases and J gave up 1 base; unmatched junction bases: 11. Germline loops: CDR1 LNHDA, CDR2 SQIVND (reference sequence). The CDR3 runs to 17 residues. For the CDR3, the DNA is TGTGCCAGTAGGCAAACAGGGGGAGGAGGGAGCAATCAGCCCCAGCATTTT. This sequence encodes CASRQTGGGGSNQPQHF.

The chain is built from TRBV7-2 and TRBJ2-2, with D perhaps matching TRBD1 (5 bases). The germline CDR1 and CDR2 sequences are SGHTA and FQGNSA. This CDR3 is built from 14 residues. Trimming pared 6 bases from V and 4 bases from J, leaving 12 bases between. The CDR3: CASRHQGGTGELFF. Written as DNA, the CDR3 is TGTGCCAGCAGACATCAGGGTGGCACCGGGGAGCTGTTTTTT.

This clone was seen just once. The gene calls are TRBV4-1 and TRBJ2-2, with 10 bases that match TRBD1. Germline values: CDR1 MGHRA, CDR2 YSYEKL. The CDR3 is 15 residues long. V lost 1 base to trimming and J lost 7 bases; unmatched junction nucleotides: 3. CDR3 nucleotides: TGCGCCAGCAGCCAAGGGACAGGGGGTTTCGGGGAGCTGTTTTTT. Its protein is CASSQGTGGFGELFF.